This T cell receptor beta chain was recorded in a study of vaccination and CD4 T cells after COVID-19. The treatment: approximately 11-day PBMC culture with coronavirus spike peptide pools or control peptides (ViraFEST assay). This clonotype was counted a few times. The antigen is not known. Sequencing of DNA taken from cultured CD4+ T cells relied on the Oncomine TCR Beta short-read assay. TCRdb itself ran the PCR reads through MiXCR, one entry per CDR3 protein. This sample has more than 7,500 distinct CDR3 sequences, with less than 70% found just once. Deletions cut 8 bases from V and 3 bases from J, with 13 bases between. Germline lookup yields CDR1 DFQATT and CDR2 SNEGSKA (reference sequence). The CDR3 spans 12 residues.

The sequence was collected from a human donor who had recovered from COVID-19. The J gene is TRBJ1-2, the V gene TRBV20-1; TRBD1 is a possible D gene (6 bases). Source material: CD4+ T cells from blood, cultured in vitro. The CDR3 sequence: CSPYGQHYGYTF. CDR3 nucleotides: TGCAGTCCCTATGGACAGCACTATGGCTACACCTTC.